One T cell receptor (beta chain) is described in this entry. CDR1 WNHNN and CDR2 SYGVQD come from the germline V gene (reference sequence). Trimming left V 2 bases short and J 9 bases short, with 14 bases between. The CDR3 has 14 amino acids. The entry originates in a study of PD-L1 blockade in urothelial cancer. TCRdb's copy holds only in-frame clones and misses some; the assay was immunoSEQ multiplex PCR. The table shows about 90,000 clones, with 90% to 95% occurring only once. The rearrangement uses TRBV10-1 and TRBJ2-1, with D maybe TRBD1 (6 bases). This TCR was recovered from a man aged 55 to 70 with urothelial cancer. This sample comprised PBMCs, obtained around atezolizumab (anti-PD-L1) treatment. Here the CDR3 reads CASSESPTGGEQFF. The CDR3 DNA sequence: TGCGCCAGCAGTGAGAGTCCGACAGGCGGTGAGCAGTTCTTC.